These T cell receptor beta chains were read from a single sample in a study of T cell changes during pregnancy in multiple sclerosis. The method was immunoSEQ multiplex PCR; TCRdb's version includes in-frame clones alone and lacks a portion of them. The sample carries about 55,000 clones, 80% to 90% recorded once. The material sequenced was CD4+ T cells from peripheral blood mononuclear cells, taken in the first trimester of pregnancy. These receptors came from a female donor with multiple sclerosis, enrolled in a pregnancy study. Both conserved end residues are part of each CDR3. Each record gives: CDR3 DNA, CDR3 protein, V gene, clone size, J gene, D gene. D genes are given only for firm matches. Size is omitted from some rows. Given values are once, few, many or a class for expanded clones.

TGCGCCAGCAGCCAAGGGGACAGGGATAATGAAAAACTGTTTTTT | CASSQGDRDNEKLFF | TRBV4-1 | - | TRBJ1-4 | TRBD1
TGCGCCAGCAGCTTTTTACCCAGATTCTCTGGAAACACCATATATTTT | CASSFLPRFSGNTIYF | TRBV5-1 | few | TRBJ1-3 | -
TGTGCCAGCAGCTTAGCCGGGACAACGTACCAAGAGACCCAGTACTTC | CASSLAGTTYQETQYF | TRBV7-6 | few | TRBJ2-5 | -
TGCGCCAGCAGCTTGACAGGAGAGACCCAGTACTTC | CASSLTGETQYF | TRBV5-1 | - | TRBJ2-5 | -
TGTGCCAGCTCACCACGGGACAAGCTGCCATATGGCTACACCTTC | CASSPRDKLPYGYTF | TRBV18 | - | TRBJ1-2 | -
TGTGCCAGCAGCACAGGGGCCGGCAATTCACCCCTCCACTTT | CASSTGAGNSPLHF | TRBV28 | - | TRBJ1-6 | TRBD1
TGTGCCAGCAGCCAAGGGGGAGGGGCCGCTACTTCGTTC | CASSQGGGAATSF | TRBV2 | once | TRBJ2-7 | -
TGTGCCAGCAGCCCATGGGGTGGAGGACTAGCGTCCTCAGATACGCAGTATTTT | CASSPWGGGLASSDTQYF | TRBV9 | - | TRBJ2-3 | TRBD2
TGTGCCAGCAGCTTAGGGGGGGATTCACCCCTCCACTTT | CASSLGGDSPLHF | TRBV11-3 | - | TRBJ1-6 | -
TGTGCCAGCAGCATCGACTGGAGCGAAGAGACCCAGTACTTC | CASSIDWSEETQYF | TRBV5-6 | - | TRBJ2-5 | -
TGTGCCACCTGCAGGGGGAACTACAATGAGCAGTTCTTC | CATCRGNYNEQFF | TRBV2 | - | TRBJ2-1 | TRBD1
TGTGCCAGCAGCCCTCTAGCGGGGGGCACAAGCTCCTACAATGAGCAGTTCTTC | CASSPLAGGTSSYNEQFF | TRBV11-2 | few | TRBJ2-1 | TRBD2
TGTGCCAGCAGCCAGACGGACAGGGGGCATACAGATACGCAGTATTTT | CASSQTDRGHTDTQYF | TRBV7-9 | once | TRBJ2-3 | TRBD1
TGTGCCAGCACCTTAGCGGGAGGAGCGTGGGAGCAGTACTTC | CASTLAGGAWEQYF | TRBV28 | - | TRBJ2-7 | TRBD2
TGTGCCAGCAGTTTGCGAGCTTCAAGATCTGGGGCCAACGTCCTGACTTTC | CASSLRASRSGANVLTF | TRBV28 | - | TRBJ2-6 | -
TGTGCCAGTAGTATACCCGGTCGTAGCACTGAAGCTTTCTTT | CASSIPGRSTEAFF | TRBV19 | - | TRBJ1-1 | -
TGTGCCAGCAGTGGATTACAGGGGTTTAACTATGGCTACACCTTC | CASSGLQGFNYGYTF | TRBV25-1 | - | TRBJ1-2 | TRBD1
TGCGCCAGCAGCTCAAGCGTCCAATGGACCGGGGAGCTGTTTTTT | CASSSSVQWTGELFF | TRBV5-1 | - | TRBJ2-2 | -
TGTGCCAGCAGTTGGACACCGAACACTGAAGCTTTCTTT | CASSWTPNTEAFF | TRBV6-6 | - | TRBJ1-1 | -
TGTGCCAGCAGTGAAACCGCGGGAACTGAAGCTTTCTTT | CASSETAGTEAFF | TRBV6-1 | - | TRBJ1-1 | -
TGTGCCAGCAGTTTTAGAACAGAAAATTCACCCCTCCACTTT | CASSFRTENSPLHF | TRBV27 | - | TRBJ1-6 | -
TGTGCCAGCAGTTACGGGACAGGGTCAGATACGCAGTATTTT | CASSYGTGSDTQYF | TRBV6-5 | - | TRBJ2-3 | TRBD1
TGTGCCAGCAGCACCTTTCCGGGACAGGGAAATTCACCCCTCCACTTT | CASSTFPGQGNSPLHF | TRBV27 | - | TRBJ1-6 | TRBD1
TGTGCCAGCAGCCCAGGGGGCGCTGGGGCCAACGTCCTGACTTTC | CASSPGGAGANVLTF | TRBV7-3 | once | TRBJ2-6 | TRBD1
TGTGCCAGTAAAATCGGCGGAGGGAGCTCCTACAATGAGCAGTTCTTC | CASKIGGGSSYNEQFF | TRBV19 | once | TRBJ2-1 | -
TGTGCCAGCAGTTTGGTAGCGGGAGACCAAGAGACCCAGTACTTC | CASSLVAGDQETQYF | TRBV27 | - | TRBJ2-5 | TRBD2
TGTGCCAGCAGCGTCTCCCATTCGGGACTCATCTCTGGGGCCAACGTCCTGACTTTC | CASSVSHSGLISGANVLTF | TRBV9 | - | TRBJ2-6 | -
TGCGCCAGCAGCTTGGACAGTAACTATGGCTACACCTTC | CASSLDSNYGYTF | TRBV5-1 | - | TRBJ1-2 | -
TGTGCCAGCAGCTTAAGGACAGGGATGATAGAGACCCAGTACTTC | CASSLRTGMIETQYF | TRBV9 | - | TRBJ2-5 | TRBD1
TGCGCCAGCAGCTACTTCCGACAGGGGGATGGCTACACCTTC | CASSYFRQGDGYTF | TRBV5-1 | - | TRBJ1-2 | TRBD1
TGTGCCAGCGAGGCCAAGATATCCTCTGGGGCCAACGTCCTGACTTTC | CASEAKISSGANVLTF | TRBV5-4 | - | TRBJ2-6 | -
TGCGCCAGCCAGACAGGCATGAACACTGAAGCTTTCTTT | CASQTGMNTEAFF | TRBV5-1 | - | TRBJ1-1 | -
TGTGCCATCAGTGAGTCGGGAACAGGCCTGCATGGCTACACCTTC | CAISESGTGLHGYTF | TRBV10-3 | - | TRBJ1-2 | -
TGCGCCAGCAGCCAAGAAGGGACAGGCTATGGCTACACCTTC | CASSQEGTGYGYTF | TRBV4-3 | - | TRBJ1-2 | TRBD1
TGTGCCAGCAGCGCGTCCGGGACAAGAAGGAGTTCACCCCTCCACTTT | CASSASGTRRSSPLHF | TRBV7-9 | - | TRBJ1-6 | -
TGCGCCAGCAGCTACTCCGGGACAGCCAATTCACCCCTCCACTTT | CASSYSGTANSPLHF | TRBV4-3 | - | TRBJ1-6 | TRBD1
TGTGCCAGCAGCTTAACAGGGGGAGAGACCCAGTACTTC | CASSLTGGETQYF | TRBV5-4 | - | TRBJ2-5 | TRBD1